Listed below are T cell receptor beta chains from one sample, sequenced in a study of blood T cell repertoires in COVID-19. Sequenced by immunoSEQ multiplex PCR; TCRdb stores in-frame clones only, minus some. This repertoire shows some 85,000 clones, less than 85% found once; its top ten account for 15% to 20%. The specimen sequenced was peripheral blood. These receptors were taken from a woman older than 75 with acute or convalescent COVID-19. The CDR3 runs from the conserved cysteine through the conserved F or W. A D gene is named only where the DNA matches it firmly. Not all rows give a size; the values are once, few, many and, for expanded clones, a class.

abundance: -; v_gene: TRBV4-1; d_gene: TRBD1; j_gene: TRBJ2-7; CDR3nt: TGCGCCAGCAGCCCCCGTTGGACAGGGGACTCCTACGAGCAGTACTTC; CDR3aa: CASSPRWTGDSYEQYF
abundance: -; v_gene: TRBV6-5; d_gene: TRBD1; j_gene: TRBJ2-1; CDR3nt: TGTGCCAGCAGCCAAGGACAGGGTGGACAGTTCTTC; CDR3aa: CASSQGQGGQFF
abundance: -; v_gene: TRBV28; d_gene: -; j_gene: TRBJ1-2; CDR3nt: TGTGCCAGCAGGTCGGTGGACAGCTCTTACACCTTC; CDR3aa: CASRSVDSSYTF
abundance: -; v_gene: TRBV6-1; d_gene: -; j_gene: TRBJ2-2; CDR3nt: TGTGCCAGCAGTGAGCAGCGTCGGAACACCGGGGAGCTGTTTTTT; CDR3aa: CASSEQRRNTGELFF
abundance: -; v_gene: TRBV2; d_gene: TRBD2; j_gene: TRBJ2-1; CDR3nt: TGTGCCAGCAGTGACGGGCGGGGGGGCCCCGCCTACAATGAGCAGTTCTTC; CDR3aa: CASSDGRGGPAYNEQFF
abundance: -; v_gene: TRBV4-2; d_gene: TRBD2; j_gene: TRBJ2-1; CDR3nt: TGTGCCAGCAGCCAAGGGACCCGGACTAGCGGGAACAATGAGCAGTTCTTC; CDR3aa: CASSQGTRTSGNNEQFF
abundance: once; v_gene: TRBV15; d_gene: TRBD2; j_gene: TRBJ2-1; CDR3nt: TGTGCCACCAGCTCAACTAGCGGGAGTGGTGAGCAGTTCTTC; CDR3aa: CATSSTSGSGEQFF
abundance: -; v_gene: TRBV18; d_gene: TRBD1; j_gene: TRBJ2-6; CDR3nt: TGTGCCAGCTCACCGGGACAGGGGAGCTCTGGGGCCAACGTCCTGACTTTC; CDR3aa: CASSPGQGSSGANVLTF
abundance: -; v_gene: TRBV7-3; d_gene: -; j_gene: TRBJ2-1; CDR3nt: TGTGCCAGCAGCTCCGGGACAATTGACTACAATGAGCAGTTCTTC; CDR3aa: CASSSGTIDYNEQFF
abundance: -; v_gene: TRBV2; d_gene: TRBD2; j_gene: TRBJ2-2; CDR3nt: TGTGCCAGCAGTGGTTTCCCAACTAGCGGGAGAGCGAACACCGGGGAGCTGTTTTTT; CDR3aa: CASSGFPTSGRANTGELFF
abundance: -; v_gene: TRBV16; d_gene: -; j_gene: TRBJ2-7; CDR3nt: TGTGCCAGCAGCCAATCTTTTTATTCGAGCTCCTACGAGCAGTACTTC; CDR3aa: CASSQSFYSSSYEQYF
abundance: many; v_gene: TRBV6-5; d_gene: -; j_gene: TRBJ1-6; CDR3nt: TGTGCCAGCAGTTACTCGGGCAGTTATAATTCACCCCTCCACTTT; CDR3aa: CASSYSGSYNSPLHF
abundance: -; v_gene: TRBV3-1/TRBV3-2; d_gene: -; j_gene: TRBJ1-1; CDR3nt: TGTGCCAGCAGCCGGGGGGTAGAGGCTGAAGCTTTCTTT; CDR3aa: CASSRGVEAEAFF
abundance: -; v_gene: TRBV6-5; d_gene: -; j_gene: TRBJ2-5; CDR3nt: TGTGCCAGCAGCTTACTAGTCCAAGAGACCCAGTACTTC; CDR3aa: CASSLLVQETQYF
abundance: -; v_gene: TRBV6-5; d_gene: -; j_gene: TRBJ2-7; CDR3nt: TGTGCCAGCAAGAGGGCAGGACAGCCCGACGAGCAGTACTTC; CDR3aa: CASKRAGQPDEQYF